This T cell receptor (beta chain) was observed in a study of blood T cell repertoires in COVID-19. Study information: Sites in the United States, Italy and Spain provided acute and convalescent COVID-19 samples. The cDNA or gDNA used as material had been derived from T cells, B-cell-depleted T cells, or PBMCs.

The germline CDR1 and CDR2 sequences are SGHDT and YYEEEE. CDR3 length: 14 amino acids. Deletions cut 1 base from V and 2 bases from J, with 6 bases between. Source study methods: Reference gene primers were amplified, and this amplification served to estimate nucleated cell counts. Profiling relied on immunoSEQ multiplex PCR, and the TCRdb table lists in-frame clones only, not all of them. V and J calls plus clone size are reproduced from that table; the DNA served to infer D and trimming. The data contain fewer than 250,000 clones, roughly 80% of them singletons. The chain has TRBV5-6 and TRBJ2-2, with D uncertain. This TCR was sampled from an older woman with active or convalescent COVID-19. The sequenced sample was peripheral blood. The CDR3 loop reads CASSLRGNTGELFF. The CDR3 DNA is TGTGCCAGCAGCTTGCGCGGAAACACCGGGGAGCTGTTTTTT.